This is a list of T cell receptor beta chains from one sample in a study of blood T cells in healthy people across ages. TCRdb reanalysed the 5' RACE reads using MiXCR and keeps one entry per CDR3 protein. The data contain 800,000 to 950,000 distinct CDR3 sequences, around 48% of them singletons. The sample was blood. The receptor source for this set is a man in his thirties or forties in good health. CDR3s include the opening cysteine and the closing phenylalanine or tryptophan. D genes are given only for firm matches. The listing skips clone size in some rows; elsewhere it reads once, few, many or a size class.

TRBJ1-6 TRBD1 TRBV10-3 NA TGTGCCATCAGCCAGGGACAGGGGGATAATTCACCCCTCCACTTT CAISQGQGDNSPLHF
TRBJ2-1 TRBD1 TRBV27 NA TGTGCCAGCAGCCGAACCCGGACAGGGGGTCTGGGCGAGCAGTTCTTC CASSRTRTGGLGEQFF
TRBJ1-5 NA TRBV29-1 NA TGCAGCGTTGCCGCTATCAATCAGCCCCAGCATTTT CSVAAINQPQHF
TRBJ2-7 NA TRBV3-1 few TGTGCCAGCAGCATCGGACCCGGCGAGCAGTACTTC CASSIGPGEQYF
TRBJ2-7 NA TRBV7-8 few TGTGCCAGCAGCTTAGGAGGGGGGATTACCTACGAGCAGTACTTC CASSLGGGITYEQYF
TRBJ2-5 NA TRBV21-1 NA TGTGCCAGCAGACCACAAGAGACCCAGTACTTC CASRPQETQYF
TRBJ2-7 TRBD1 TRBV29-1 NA TGCAGCGTTGGACAGGGGATTTCCGAGCAGTACTTC CSVGQGISEQYF
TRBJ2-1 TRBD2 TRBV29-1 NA TGCAGCGTTGCCCGGGGAGGGAATGAGCAGTTCTTC CSVARGGNEQFF
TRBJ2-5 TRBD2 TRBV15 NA TGTGCCACCAGTCCCGGACTAGCGGTTCTGGAGCAGTACTTC CATSPGLAVLEQYF
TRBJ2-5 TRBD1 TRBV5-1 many TGCGCCAGCAGCTCGGGACAGCCGCAAGAGACCCAGTACTTC CASSSGQPQETQYF
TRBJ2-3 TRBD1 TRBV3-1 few TGTGCCAGCAGCCAACAGCCCTCGGACAGGGTTTCTGATACGCAGTATTTT CASSQQPSDRVSDTQYF
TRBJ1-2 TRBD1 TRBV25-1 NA TGTGCCAGCAGTGGAGAAACGGGACAGGGGGCCTATGGCTACACCTTC CASSGETGQGAYGYTF
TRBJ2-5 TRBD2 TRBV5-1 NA TGCGCCAGCAGCAAGAGCGGGGCACCCCGAGAGACCCAGTACTTC CASSKSGAPRETQYF